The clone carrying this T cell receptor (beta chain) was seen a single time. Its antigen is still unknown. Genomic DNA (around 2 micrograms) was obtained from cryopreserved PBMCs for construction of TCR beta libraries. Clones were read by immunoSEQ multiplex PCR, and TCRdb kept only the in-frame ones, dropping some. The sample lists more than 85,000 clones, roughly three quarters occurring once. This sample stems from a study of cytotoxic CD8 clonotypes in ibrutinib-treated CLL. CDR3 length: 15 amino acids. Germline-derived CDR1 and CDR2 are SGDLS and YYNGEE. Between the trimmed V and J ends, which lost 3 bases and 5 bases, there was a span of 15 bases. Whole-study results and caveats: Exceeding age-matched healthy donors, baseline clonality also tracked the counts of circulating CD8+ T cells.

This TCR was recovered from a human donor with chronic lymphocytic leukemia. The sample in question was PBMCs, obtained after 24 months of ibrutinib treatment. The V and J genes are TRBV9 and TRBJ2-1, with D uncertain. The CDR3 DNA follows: TGTGCCAGCAGCGCGCAGGAACTAACCAACAATGAGCAGTTCTTC. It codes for CASSAQELTNNEQFF.